Shown below are 27 T cell receptor beta chains from a single sample sequenced in a study of CDR3 diversity in severe acne. From the PCR reads, TCRdb called clonotypes with MiXCR, one entry per CDR3 protein. Among about 100,000 distinct CDR3 sequences listed, around 56% were seen once. Sequenced input: blood. Source of these receptors: a male donor with acne.

The genes are TRBV10-3 and TRBJ2-2; D may correspond to TRBD1 or TRBD2 (5 bases each). CDR3 size: 12 residues. CDR1 and CDR2 from the germline V gene are ENHRY and SYGVKD. Trimming shortened V by 8 bases and J by 5 bases, and 9 bases separated the two germline ends. CDR3 protein: CAIDGGTGELFF. CDR3 sequence (DNA): TGTGCCATCGATGGGGGAACCGGGGAGCTGTTTTTT.

The table lists this clonotype with a few counts. The chain employs TRBV6-2 or TRBV6-3 and TRBJ2-7, with D possibly being TRBD1 (5 bases). Trimming stripped 3 bases from V and 1 base from J, with 13 bases between. The CDR3 totals 15 residues. CDR1 and CDR2 (germline): MNHEY, SVGEGT. The CDR3 spells CASSYGRQKSYEQYF. The CDR3 coding sequence is TGTGCCAGCAGTTATGGAAGACAGAAATCCTACGAGCAGTACTTC.

This chain joins TRBV15 and TRBJ2-2; TRBD2 matches 7 bases. The CDR3 extends over 17 amino acids. Trimming cost V 3 bases and J 4 bases; bases outside gene matches: 11. Germline V CDR1 and CDR2: LNHNV, YYDKDF (reference sequence). As DNA, the CDR3 is TGTGCCACCAGCAGTACCAGGCTAGCGGACTCCACCGGGGAGCTGTTTTTT. It specifies CATSSTRLADSTGELFF.

This rearrangement joins TRBV11-2 to TRBJ1-1; D may be TRBD1 (5 bases). The V end lost 6 bases, the J end lost 0 bases, and 14 bases lay between the germline ends. The CDR3 totals 15 residues. CDR1 and CDR2 from the germline V gene are SGHAT and FQNNGV. The CDR3 DNA reads TGTGCCAGCAGTTCGGGACGGACCGTGAACACTGAAGCTTTCTTT. It is translated as CASSSGRTVNTEAFF.

The V gene is TRBV25-1, the J gene TRBJ1-1; a weak D match, TRBD1 (6 bases). The CDR3 spans 14 residues. V dropped 1 base and J dropped 6 bases, with 12 bases sitting between them. The germline V gene has CDR1 MGHDK and CDR2 SYGVNS. CDR3 DNA sequence: TGTGCCAGCAGTGAATCCCTCCGGGGGCCTGAAGCTTTCTTT. This sequence encodes CASSESLRGPEAFF. Full variable domain (missing parts from reference TRBV25-1 and TRBJ1-1): EADIYQTPRYLVIGTGKKITLECSQTMGHDKMYWYQQDPGMELHLIHYSYGVNSTEKGDLSSESTVSRIRTEHFPLTLESARPSHTSQYLCASSESLRGPEAFFGQGTRLTVV.

The rearrangement uses TRBV6-1 and TRBJ2-1; 10 bases fit TRBD2. J was trimmed by 8 bases and V by 7 bases; bases with no gene match: 8. Looked up from germline, CDR1 is MNHNS and CDR2 is SASEGT. This CDR3 comprises 14 residues. The CDR3 here is CASNLAGALDEQFF. CDR3 coding DNA: TGTGCCAGCAATCTAGCGGGAGCTCTTGATGAGCAGTTCTTC.

The V call is TRBV7-2, the J call TRBJ1-5; D gene uncertain. Trimming left V 5 bases short and J 0 bases short, with 8 bases between. Germline V gene sequence: CDR1 SGHTA, CDR2 FQGNSA. This CDR3 is built from 14 residues. The CDR3 loop reads CASSVGNSNQPQHF. For the CDR3, the DNA is TGTGCCAGCAGCGTAGGAAATAGCAATCAGCCCCAGCATTTT.

This chain links TRBV10-3 with TRBJ1-6; TRBD1 is a possible D gene (5 bases). There are 15 residues in the CDR3. Trimming removed 0 bases at V and 7 bases at J, with 10 bases between. Germline loops: CDR1 ENHRY, CDR2 SYGVKD. The CDR3 DNA reads TGTGCCATCAGTGAGTCGCAGGGTTCCAATTCACCCCTCCACTTT. Translation: CAISESQGSNSPLHF.

This clonotype was found many times. The rearrangement joins TRBV7-8 to TRBJ2-5; 12 bases are shared with TRBD1. Trimming at V came to 1 base and at J to 5 bases, leaving 8 bases not matched to a gene. The length of the CDR3 is 17 residues. CDR1 is SGHVS and CDR2 is FQNEAQ in the germline V gene. CDR3 loop: CASSLGGGTGGVETQYF. Written as DNA, the CDR3 is TGTGCCAGCAGCTTAGGGGGTGGGACAGGGGGCGTCGAGACCCAGTACTTC.

The CDR3, as DNA: TGTGCCAGCAGTGGCAGGGCCAAGGACACTGAAGCTTTCTTT. It specifies CASSGRAKDTEAFF. This chain uses TRBV25-1 with TRBJ1-1, with D possibly being TRBD1 (5 bases). The CDR3 is 14 residues long. In germline, CDR1 is MGHDK, CDR2 SYGVNS. V lost 4 bases and J lost 3, with 12 bases in between.

This chain joins TRBV29-1 and TRBJ2-7, with a tentative D call TRBD1 (6 bases). The CDR3 totals 12 residues. V was clipped by 6 bases and J by 3 bases, with 12 bases between them. Germline V lookup: CDR1 SQVTM, CDR2 ANQGSEA. The CDR3 sequence is CSVLKQGYEQYF. The DNA of the CDR3 is TGCAGCGTGCTCAAACAGGGCTACGAGCAGTACTTC.

Turning to this clonotype: One end of the junction varies from germline; a read error may be responsible. The J gene is TRBJ2-7, the V gene TRBV25-1, with D maybe TRBD2 (5 bases). Germline lookup yields CDR1 MGHDK and CDR2 SYGVNS. The CDR3 totals 16 residues. The CDR3 spells CASSGKDGGNTGELYF. The DNA of the CDR3 is TGTGCCAGCAGTGGAAAGGACGGTGGAAACACCGGGGAGCTGTACTTC.

This chain joins TRBV7-9 and TRBJ1-2; 9 bases are a match to TRBD1. Trimming removed 1 base from V and 8 bases from J; junction bases left unmatched: 5. Looked up from germline, CDR1 is SEHNR and CDR2 is FQNEAQ (reference sequence). CDR3 length equals 14 residues. CDR3 sequence: CASSLGGTGLGYTF. In nucleotides, the CDR3 is TGTGCCAGCAGCTTAGGTGGGACAGGGCTCGGCTACACCTTC.

This sequence joins TRBV27 and TRBJ2-7, with TRBD2 as a possible D gene (6 bases). Between the trimmed V and J ends, which lost 2 bases and 0 bases, there was a span of 11 bases. The CDR3 contains 15 residues. Per the germline V gene, CDR1 is MNHEY and CDR2 is SMNVEV (reference sequence). Here the CDR3 DNA reads TGTGCCAGCAGTTTAACCGCGGGAATCTCCTACGAGCAGTACGTC. Its protein is CASSLTAGISYEQYV.

With regard to this clonotype: Since a much larger clone is just one base distant, this may be a read error. Here the CDR3 omits its conserved ending phenylalanine or tryptophan, so a read error is the likely source. The chain joins TRBV12-3 or TRBV12-4 to TRBJ2-1, with TRBD2 matching over 9 bases. This CDR3 region has 14 residues. V dropped 5 bases and J dropped 8; count of bases not matched to a gene: 7. CDR3 residues: CASSVSGSIDEQFL. CDR3 in DNA: TGTGCCAGCAGTGTTAGCGGGAGTATTGATGAGCAGTTCCTC.

The J gene is TRBJ2-7, the V gene TRBV13, with TRBD2 matching 14 bases. The CDR3 loop spans 16 amino acids. After removal of 4 bases from V and 4 bases from J, the junction contained 6 bases not matched to a gene. Germline CDR1 PRHDT, CDR2 FYEKMQ (reference sequence). CDR3 sequence: CASSSPGLAGAYEQYF. CDR3 nucleotides: TGTGCCAGCAGCTCTCCGGGACTAGCGGGAGCATACGAGCAGTACTTC.

V usage is TRBV20-1 and J usage is TRBJ2-7; 14 bases line up with TRBD2. Trimming took 5 bases from V and 0 from J; bases not matched to a gene: 3. The CDR3 covers 15 residues. Germline V gene lookup returns CDR1 DFQATT and CDR2 SNEGSKA (reference sequence). The DNA of the CDR3 is TGCAGTGCTGACGGGACTAGCGGGAGCTCCTACGAGCAGTACTTC. Translated: CSADGTSGSSYEQYF.

The sample holds one count of this clonotype. This sequence joins TRBV2 and TRBJ1-3; D uncertain. V lost 4 bases and J lost 8, with 15 bases in between. The CDR3 has 14 amino acids. CDR1 and CDR2 (germline): SNHLY, FYNNEI. The CDR3 sequence is CASSVKQSKDTIYF. The CDR3 nucleotides read TGTGCCAGCAGTGTGAAACAGAGTAAAGACACCATATATTTT. The whole variable domain, remainder taken from reference TRBV2 and TRBJ1-3, is EPEVTQTPSHQVTQMGQEVILRCVPISNHLYFYWYRQILGQKVEFLVSFYNNEISEKSEIFDDQFSVERPDGSNFTLKIRSTKLEDSAMYFCASSVKQSKDTIYFGEGSWLTVV.

This clonotype has a count of ten or more. The chain is built from TRBV14 and TRBJ2-1, with 9 positions matching TRBD1. The CDR3 length is 18 residues. The trim removed 3 bases at V and 3 bases at J, leaving 12 bases unmatched. CDR1 is SGHDN, CDR2 FVKESK, per germline. DNA of the CDR3: TGTGCCAGCAGCCAGCCCGGAGCCGGGACAGGGCTCTACAATGAGCAGTTCTTC. The encoded protein is CASSQPGAGTGLYNEQFF.

This clonotype appeared many times. This rearrangement joins TRBV25-1 to TRBJ2-5; no definite D call. This CDR3 region has 14 residues. Germline CDR1 reads MGHDK; CDR2 reads SYGVNS. V was trimmed by 2 bases and J by 2 bases, leaving 9 bases between them. The CDR3 reads CASSEDNRQETQYF. The CDR3, as DNA: TGTGCCAGCAGTGAAGACAATCGACAAGAGACCCAGTACTTC.

The rearrangement uses TRBV12-3 or TRBV12-4 and TRBJ2-7; TRBD1 is a possible D gene (6 bases). The V gene lost 1 base and the J gene lost 5 bases, with 12 bases spanning the gap. The CDR3 is made up of 14 amino acids. The CDR3 nucleotides are TGTGCCAGCAGTTTAGGGTGGGGGCCCGACGAGCAGTACTTC. Encoded protein: CASSLGWGPDEQYF.

This sequence joins TRBV5-5 and TRBJ1-2; TRBD1 matches at 8 bases. The CDR3 covers 17 residues. CDR1 SGHKS and CDR2 YYEKEE come from the germline V gene (reference sequence). Trimming took 1 base from V and 7 from J; bases not matched to a gene: 15. The CDR3 region is CASSLTGGTPGSCGYTF. The CDR3 DNA sequence: TGTGCCAGCAGCTTGACAGGGGGGACACCGGGGAGCTGTGGCTACACCTTC.

The chain carries TRBV7-2 and TRBJ2-7; TRBD1 might be the D (5 bases). With 5 bases removed from V and 2 bases from J, the gap between germline ends came to 13 bases. The germline CDR1 and CDR2 sequences are SGHTA and FQGNSA. The CDR3 length is 14 residues. CDR3 in DNA: TGTGCCAGCAGCCCACGACAGAATCCCTACGAGCAGTACTTC. This codes for CASSPRQNPYEQYF.

Ten or more counts support this clonotype. The chain has TRBV9 and TRBJ2-7; D is ambiguous. V lost 0 bases and J 2 bases, leaving 9 bases between the germline ends. The CDR3 has 14 amino acids. Germline V CDR1 and CDR2: SGDLS, YYNGEE. This CDR3 is CASSVGPATYEQYF. The CDR3 region has the DNA TGTGCCAGCAGCGTAGGTCCAGCAACCTACGAGCAGTACTTC.

The chain joins TRBV12-5 to TRBJ2-7; TRBD2 aligns across 9 bases. The length of the CDR3 is 18 residues. V lost 4 bases to trimming and J lost 2 bases; unmatched junction nucleotides: 15. CDR1 and CDR2 from the germline V gene are LGHNT and FRNRAP. The CDR3 nucleotides are TGTGCTAGTGGTTGGCAAACCGGGACTAGCATCGTAACCTACGAGCAGTACTTC. Translation: CASGWQTGTSIVTYEQYF. Complete variable domain (other parts from reference TRBV12-5 and TRBJ2-7): DARVTQTPRHKVTEMGQEVTMRCQPILGHNTVFWYRQTMMQGLELLAYFRNRAPLDDSGMPKDRFSAEMPDATLATLKIQPSEPRDSAVYFCASGWQTGTSIVTYEQYFGPGTRLTVT.

This sequence joins TRBV4-3 and TRBJ2-2, with 8 bases matching TRBD1. This CDR3 region has 14 residues. In germline, CDR1 is LGHNA, CDR2 YSLEER. The ends lost 6 bases at V and 7 bases at J; junction bases unmatched: 7. As DNA, the CDR3 is TGCGCCAGCAGGCAGACAGGGGTTGGCGGGGAGCTGTTTTTT. The encoded protein is CASRQTGVGGELFF.

On this clonotype itself: A much larger clone differs from this one at a single base, so this may be a read error. DNA for the CDR3: TGCGCCAGCAGCTTGGGCAGGAACACCGGGGAGCTGTCTTTT. Its protein product is CASSLGRNTGELSF. The chain employs TRBV5-1 and TRBJ2-2; D might be TRBD2 (5 bases). CDR3 size: 14 residues. CDR1 is SGHRS and CDR2 is YFSETQ in the germline V gene.